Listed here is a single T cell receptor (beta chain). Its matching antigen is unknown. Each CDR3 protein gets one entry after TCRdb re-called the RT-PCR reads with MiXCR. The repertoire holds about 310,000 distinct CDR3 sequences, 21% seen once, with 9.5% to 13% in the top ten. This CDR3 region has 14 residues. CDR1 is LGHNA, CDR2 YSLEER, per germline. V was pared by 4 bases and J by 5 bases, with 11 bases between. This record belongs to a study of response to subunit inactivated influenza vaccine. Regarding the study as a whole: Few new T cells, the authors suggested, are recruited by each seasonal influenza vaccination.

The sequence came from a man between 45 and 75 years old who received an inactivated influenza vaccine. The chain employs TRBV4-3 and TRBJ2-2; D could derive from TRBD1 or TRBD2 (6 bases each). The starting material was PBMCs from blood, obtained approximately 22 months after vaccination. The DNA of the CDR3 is TGCGCCAGCAGCCCAGAAGGGGGGACCGGGGAGCTGTTTTTT. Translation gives CASSPEGGTGELFF.